This T cell receptor (beta chain) is drawn from a study of human T cells and chemical hapten exposure. The time point was: patch test 2, 6 weeks after DPC sensitization. Treatment reported: therapeutic diphenylcyclopropenone sensitization with weekly scalp DPC. This clonotype was counted between two and nine times. This CDR3 contains 14 residues. Germline V gives CDR1 SGDLS, CDR2 YYNGEE. V lost 4 bases and J 6 bases, leaving 11 bases between the germline ends. In TCRdb, the RACE reads were re-called with MiXCR into one record per CDR3 protein. The repertoire has fewer than 95,000 distinct CDR3 sequences, approximately 11% of them found once; the top ten carry more than 2%.

The receptor was derived from a man aged 35 to 55 with alopecia areata. Some clones in this sample may be carry-over from other donors' samples. This rearrangement joins TRBV9 to TRBJ2-6, with D hard to call. The sequenced sample was whole blood, obtained in connection with sensitization to the hapten diphenylcyclopropenone (DPC). The CDR3 coding sequence is TGTGCCAGCAGCACACAAGGACCGGCCAACGTCCTGACTTTC. Its protein is CASSTQGPANVLTF.